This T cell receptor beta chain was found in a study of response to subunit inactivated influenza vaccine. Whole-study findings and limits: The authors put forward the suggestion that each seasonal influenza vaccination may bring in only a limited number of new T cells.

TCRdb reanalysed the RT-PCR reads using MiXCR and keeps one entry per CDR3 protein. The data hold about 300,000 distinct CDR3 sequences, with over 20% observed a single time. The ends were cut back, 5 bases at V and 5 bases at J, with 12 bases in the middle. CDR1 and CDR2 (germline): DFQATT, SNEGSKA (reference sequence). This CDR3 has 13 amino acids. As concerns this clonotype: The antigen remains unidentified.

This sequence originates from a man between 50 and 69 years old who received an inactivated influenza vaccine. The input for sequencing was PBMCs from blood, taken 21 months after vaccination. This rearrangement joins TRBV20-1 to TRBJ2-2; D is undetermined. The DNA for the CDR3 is TGCAGTGCTGCCAAGTCGGTGACCGGGGAGCTGTTTTTT. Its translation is CSAAKSVTGELFF.